This T cell receptor beta chain stems from a study of regulatory T cells in long-lasting Graves disease. Study at large: Duration of antithyroid drug therapy among newly diagnosed Graves' patients was under 3 months.

With iRepertoire HTBI primers and Arm-PCR of CDR3 regions, TCR beta libraries were built. MiXCR, applied by TCRdb to the multiplex PCR reads, yields one record per CDR3 protein. The table shows fewer than 550,000 distinct CDR3 sequences, with about 15% occurring only once. Time point meaning: newly diagnosed GD, antithyroid drugs for less than 3 months. PBMC RNA was the source of the TCR library. This clonotype was recorded many times. The CDR3 is 14 amino acids. V lost 3 bases, J lost 4 bases, and 10 bases lay in between. The same sample was also studied in work on T cells in Graves' hyperthyroidism and ophthalmopathy. As that report states: Researchers found most expanded thyroid clonotypes above 0.001 in blood as well.

This TCR derives from a woman aged 35 to 59 with Graves disease. Specimen: peripheral blood mononuclear cells (PBMCs), collected at new diagnosis, from a patient treated with antithyroid drugs. This chain joins TRBV12-3 or TRBV12-4 and TRBJ2-1, with D possibly matching TRBD2 (6 bases). CDR3 coding DNA: TGTGCCAGCAGTTTGCGGGACTCGTACAATGAGCAGTTCTTC. It yields the protein CASSLRDSYNEQFF.